The T cell receptor beta chain described here comes from a study of CD8 T cells in Susac syndrome. Reverse transcription of 0.5 to 1 ug RNA was performed with random hexamers. Each CDR3 protein is one row after TCRdb ran MiXCR on the immunoSEQ multiplex PCR reads. The table lists about 140,000 distinct CDR3 sequences, 85% to 95% of them singletons, with roughly 0.14% in the top ten. Per the germline V gene, CDR1 is SGHTA and CDR2 is FQGNSA. V lost 5 bases to trimming and J lost 4 bases, with 12 bases between them. The CDR3 length is 13 residues. This TCR was sampled from a human donor with Susac syndrome. What was sequenced was CD4+ T cells from PBMCs. The chain joins TRBV7-2 to TRBJ2-7; D is possibly TRBD1 (6 bases). The CDR3 region has the DNA TGTGCCAGCAGCGCAACAGGGTTGTACGAGCAGTACTTC. Translating gives CASSATGLYEQYF.